This T cell receptor beta chain emerged from a study of HIV-infected patients and healthy controls. The study's findings and limits: In healthy controls, MAIT alpha CDR3s were common; in HIV+ repertoires, severely depleted. HLA types of the donors remained undetermined.

The repertoire came from unfractionated whole blood and reflected all unsorted peripheral T cells. Reverse transcription used about 510 ng RNA and constant-region primers for alpha and beta. Alpha and beta chain libraries were made separately by chain-specific third strand synthesis with multiplexing indices. Ligation attached cDNA to a 5' RACE adapter that carried a random hexamer and SP2 site. TCRdb passed the 5' RACE reads through MiXCR, listing each CDR3 protein once. This table has more than 8,000 distinct CDR3 sequences, over 7% appearing once. This clonotype has more than one count but fewer than ten. Its specificity is unknown. With V trimmed by 6 bases and J by 1 base, 5 bases remained unmatched. Looked up from germline, CDR1 is SGHNT and CDR2 is YYREEE (reference sequence). The CDR3 spans 15 residues.

Sequences were obtained from blood. The V gene is TRBV5-4, the J gene TRBJ1-1; TRBD1 agrees at 11 bases. The clonotype was recovered from an adult in good health. The CDR3 spells CASIPDRGRNTEAFF. In nucleotides, the CDR3 is TGTGCCAGCATTCCGGACAGGGGGCGGAACACTGAAGCTTTCTTT.